This T cell receptor beta chain emerged from a study of CD8 T cells in ankylosing spondylitis. Findings and limits, study-wide: A motif of 7 or 8 highly homologous TCR beta variants was seen as apparently characteristic of ankylosing spondylitis blood.

CDR1 and CDR2 (germline): MNHEY, SVGAGI. There are 16 residues in the CDR3. The V and J ends lost 0 bases and 2 bases respectively, with 14 bases between them. A single record per CDR3 protein comes from TCRdb applying MiXCR to the 5' RACE reads. Of approximately 540,000 distinct CDR3 sequences in the sample, about an eighth were seen once. Details on this clonotype: The target antigen is unknown.

The receptor was derived from a male donor with ankylosing spondylitis. V gene TRBV6-5 combines with J gene TRBJ2-7, with D possibly being TRBD1 (5 bases). Sequencing was carried out using blood, either unsorted or a sorted T cell fraction (not recorded which). The CDR3 DNA is TGTGCCAGCAGTTACTCGAGCAGGGCGGTCACCTACGAGCAGTACTTC. Translated: CASSYSSRAVTYEQYF.